This T cell receptor (beta chain) was sequenced during a study of blood T cell repertoires in COVID-19 (TCRdb year 2020). For the study in its entirety: The collaborator samples originated in the United States, Italy and Spain and spanned the acute and convalescent phases of COVID-19. The dataset comprised deeply sampled blood TCRbeta repertoires from subjects exposed to, actively infected with, or recovered from COVID-19. Nearly every sample came with metadata listing a de-identified subject ID, COVID-19 status, age in years and sex. The samples were drawn from the first 160 participants of the ongoing ImmuneRACE study and from some 1,300 subjects provided by 6 global collaborators. Where available, HLA class I and class II types were taken from metadata supplied by the sample provider and were not determined by assay-based typing. The prospective study material was composed of cDNA or gDNA derived from T cells, B-cell-depleted T cells, or PBMCs. The repertoires were released in a freely available public database intended as a resource for research on the immune response to SARS-CoV-2. Summary of the overall study and its limitations: How much clinical and demographic metadata was included differed by source and by participant, and the metadata was provided uncurated.

The trim is 3 bases for V and 7 bases for J, with a gap of 6 bases between the germline ends. The germline V gene encodes CDR1 MNHEY and CDR2 SVGAGI. The CDR3 starts with the cysteine, ends with the phenylalanine, and has 12 residues. Only the CDR3 region is kept as DNA, spanning 36 bases read in frame from base 1. TCRbeta CDR3 regions were amplified from genomic DNA by means of the immunoSEQ Assay, a bias-controlled multiplex PCR. The authors processed their data as follows. The number of nucleated cells in each sample was estimated from the amplification of reference gene primers within the assay. To quantify the absolute abundance of each unique TCRbeta CDR3 rearrangement, sequence reads were collapsed and filtered. For each sample, productive Simpson clonality was calculated by taking the square root of Simpson's diversity index across productive rearrangements. Held by TCRdb, this immuneACCESS table contains in-frame sequences only and omits some clones. Under half of the omission traces to an unresolved V gene where checked; the cause of the rest is unknown. V, J and clone size were drawn from that table, and D and trimming were deduced from the DNA. A total of about 220,000 clones appear in this sample, around 81% of them only once. The leading ten clones occupy 7.2% of the sample.

Collaborating institutions collected whole blood in K2EDTA tubes following their own protocols. For TCRbeta analysis, collaborators shipped samples as frozen whole blood, isolated PBMCs, or DNA extracted from either of those sample types. To note about this clone: Its antigen remains undetermined. No per-base quality is available; no much larger clone lies one base away.

Recombination connected TRBV6-5 to TRBJ2-2, with the D gene not clear enough to name. The sequenced material came from peripheral blood. The sequence derives from a woman between 65 and 79 years old with acute or convalescent COVID-19. DNA sequence: TGTGCCAGCAGTTATGGAGTCGGGGAGCTGTTTTTT. This gives the protein CASSYGVGELFF.